This TCR beta chain was profiled in a study of graft-versus-host responses after intestinal transplantation. About the study: For two to four years after anti-thymocyte globulin induction, all recipients took tacrolimus and steroids.

Using immunoSEQ multiplex PCR, the repertoire was profiled, and TCRdb retains in-frame clones only, with some absent. This table has approximately 8,700 clones, about 32% appearing once. Trimming left V 4 bases short and J 5 bases short, with 5 bases between. This CDR3 spans 11 amino acids. Per the germline V gene, CDR1 is SGHAT and CDR2 is FQDESV (reference sequence). Irradiated stimulators labeled with violet dye, about 200,000 in number, were plated with about 200,000 CFSE-labeled responders. Study results and caveats: GvH clones appeared in recipient marrow, some first in ileum or blood.

The genes are TRBV11-1 and TRBJ1-1; D not certain. The sample was alloreactive CD4+ T cells from a mixed lymphocyte reaction culture, taken before intestinal transplant. Regarding subset: CFSE-low proliferating T cells sorted from roughly 6-day pre-transplant mixed lymphocyte reaction (GvH or HvG direction). The clonotype originates from a human patient who received an intestinal transplant. CDR3 residues: CASSYRTEAFF. In DNA form, the CDR3 reads TGTGCCAGCAGCTACCGGACTGAAGCTTTCTTT.